A selection of T cell receptor beta chains follows, all from one sample in a study of blood T cells in healthy people across ages. TCRdb called the 5' RACE reads again in MiXCR, with one record for every CDR3 protein. The table shows 550,000 to 700,000 distinct CDR3 sequences, with roughly 28% occurring only once. The sample consisted of blood. Every receptor here comes from a woman between 70 and 85 years old in good health. Both conserved end residues are part of each CDR3. D genes are given only for firm matches. Where a row states a size, it is once, few, many or the class of an expanded clone; other rows omit it.

>TRBD1|TRBJ2-2|few|TRBV7-2
CASSFGQGFGELFF
TGTGCCAGCAGCTTCGGACAGGGGTTCGGGGAGCTGTTTTTT
>-|TRBJ2-2|-|TRBV5-1
CASSSDGANTGELFF
TGCGCCAGCAGCTCGGACGGAGCGAACACCGGGGAGCTGTTTTTT
>-|TRBJ2-7|few|TRBV5-1
CASSMGAYEQYF
TGCGCCAGCAGTATGGGGGCCTACGAGCAGTACTTC
>-|TRBJ2-6|-|TRBV10-3
CAIARAGANVLTF
TGTGCCATCGCCAGGGCTGGGGCCAACGTCCTGACTTTC
>TRBD1|TRBJ1-2|-|TRBV7-8
CASSSQGSSAYTF
TGTGCCAGCAGCTCACAGGGGAGTAGTGCCTACACCTTC
>TRBD1|TRBJ2-1|-|TRBV5-1
CASSETGETYNEQFF
TGCGCCAGCAGCGAGACAGGGGAGACCTACAATGAGCAGTTCTTC
>TRBD1|TRBJ1-5|few|TRBV7-2
CASSLVPWGQASNQPQHF
TGTGCCAGCAGCTTAGTACCTTGGGGACAGGCTAGCAATCAGCCCCAGCATTTT
>-|TRBJ2-3|-|TRBV5-1
CASRLGGRSTDTQYF
TGCGCCAGCCGCCTGGGAGGCAGATCCACAGATACGCAGTATTTT
>TRBD2|TRBJ2-1|few|TRBV4-2
CASSPGGESYNEQFF
TGTGCCAGCAGTCCGGGGGGGGAATCCTACAATGAGCAGTTCTTC
>-|TRBJ2-1|-|TRBV9
CASSVTRDEQFF
TGTGCCAGCAGCGTCACAAGAGATGAGCAGTTCTTC
>-|TRBJ2-7|few|TRBV27
CASSLSGLGEQYF
TGTGCCAGCAGTTTGTCAGGGCTAGGCGAGCAGTACTTC
>-|TRBJ2-3|once|TRBV12-3/TRBV12-4
CASSFKGTDTQYF
TGTGCCAGCAGTTTCAAGGGCACAGATACGCAGTATTTT
>-|TRBJ1-3|-|TRBV29-1
CSVLSGVGNTIYF
TGCAGCGTGCTTTCGGGGGTCGGAAACACCATATATTTT
>-|TRBJ1-2|-|TRBV7-2
CASSPGRQNYGYTF
TGTGCCAGCAGCCCTGGGAGACAGAACTATGGCTACACCTTC
>TRBD1|TRBJ2-1|few|TRBV6-2/TRBV6-3
CASRGSFRDRLYNEQFF
TGTGCCAGCAGGGGATCCTTCCGGGACAGACTCTACAATGAGCAGTTCTTC
>TRBD2|TRBJ2-1|-|TRBV7-3
CASSLTGGGAYLSSYNEQFF
TGTGCCAGCAGCTTAACGGGCGGGGGGGCCTACCTTAGCTCCTACAATGAGCAGTTCTTC
>-|TRBJ1-6|-|TRBV6-5
CASSYSSTSPLHF
TGTGCCAGCAGTTACTCGTCCACGTCACCCCTCCACTTT
>-|TRBJ2-1|-|TRBV27
CASSFRDGGPYNEQFF
TGTGCCAGCAGTTTTCGGGACGGGGGACCCTACAATGAGCAGTTCTTC
>-|TRBJ1-4|few|TRBV7-9
CASSPPGSRSNEKLFF
TGTGCCAGCAGTCCTCCAGGTTCCAGATCTAATGAAAAACTGTTTTTT
>-|TRBJ2-1|few|TRBV20-1
CSAIGNNEQFF
TGCAGTGCTATCGGGAACAATGAGCAGTTCTTC
>TRBD2|TRBJ2-1|-|TRBV7-9
CASSEVAGGYNEQFF
TGTGCCAGCAGCGAGGTGGCGGGGGGGTACAATGAGCAGTTCTTC
>-|TRBJ1-1|-|TRBV6-6
CASLRPPTEAFF
TGTGCCAGCCTTAGACCCCCCACTGAAGCTTTCTTT
>-|TRBJ1-1|few|TRBV25-1
CASSELGGNTEAFF
TGTGCCAGCAGTGAATTGGGCGGGAACACTGAAGCTTTCTTT
>-|TRBJ2-5|once|TRBV20-1
CSARDGRWGETQYF
TGCAGTGCTAGAGATGGGCGTTGGGGGGAGACCCAGTACTTC
>-|TRBJ2-4|-|TRBV24-1
CATSGLGLLAKNIQYF
TGTGCCACCAGTGGGTTGGGGTTGCTGGCCAAAAACATTCAGTACTTC
>-|TRBJ2-7|-|TRBV7-3
CASSLGPGSSYEQYF
TGTGCCAGCAGCTTGGGGCCGGGGAGCTCCTACGAGCAGTACTTC
>-|TRBJ2-5|-|TRBV7-7
CASAGPSFRETQYF
TGTGCTAGCGCTGGGCCCTCTTTTAGGGAGACCCAGTACTTC
>TRBD2|TRBJ2-3|-|TRBV20-1
CSASLAGATDTQYF
TGCAGTGCTAGTCTAGCGGGGGCAACAGATACGCAGTATTTT
>TRBD2|TRBJ2-5|-|TRBV12-3/TRBV12-4
CAGSFGLAGEETQYF
TGTGCCGGCAGTTTCGGACTAGCGGGGGAAGAGACCCAGTACTTC
>-|TRBJ1-2|many|TRBV24-1
CATSDRGRNYGYTF
TGTGCCACCAGTGACCGCGGACGAAACTATGGCTACACCTTC
>-|TRBJ1-4|-|TRBV12-3/TRBV12-4
CASRPTGVEKPFF
TGTGCCAGCAGACCGACGGGGGTTGAAAAACCGTTTTTT
>TRBD2|TRBJ2-2|-|TRBV7-9
CASSFLLAETGELFF
TGTGCCAGCAGCTTCCTTCTAGCGGAAACCGGGGAGCTGTTTTTT
>-|TRBJ2-7|-|TRBV27
CASSPETATYEQYF
TGTGCCAGCAGTCCCGAGACAGCCACCTACGAGCAGTACTTC
>-|TRBJ2-7|-|TRBV6-1
CASRGPISYEQYF
TGTGCCAGCAGAGGACCGATAAGCTACGAGCAGTACTTC
>-|TRBJ1-4|-|TRBV12-3/TRBV12-4
CASNGRGTKKLFF
TGTGCCAGCAACGGAAGGGGAACCAAAAAACTGTTTTTT
>-|TRBJ2-7|-|TRBV4-3
CASSHASAGPVYEQYF
TGCGCCAGCAGCCATGCATCTGCAGGCCCCGTCTACGAGCAGTACTTC
>TRBD1|TRBJ2-1|-|TRBV9
CASSVQGVSSYNEQFF
TGTGCCAGCAGCGTACAGGGGGTCAGCTCCTACAATGAGCAGTTCTTC
>-|TRBJ2-3|-|TRBV4-3
CASSQDGGFTDTQYF
TGCGCCAGCAGCCAAGATGGCGGCTTCACAGATACGCAGTATTTT
>-|TRBJ1-1|-|TRBV2
CASSAAPNTEAFF
TGTGCCAGCAGTGCGGCCCCGAACACTGAAGCTTTCTTT
>-|TRBJ1-6|-|TRBV7-2
CASSLGTNGGQRSPLHF
TGTGCCAGCAGCTTAGGGACGAACGGGGGGCAGAGGTCACCCCTCCACTTT
>TRBD2|TRBJ2-3|few|TRBV3-1
CASSQGSGGGDTQYF
TGTGCCAGCAGCCAAGGTAGCGGGGGAGGAGATACGCAGTATTTT
>-|TRBJ1-1|few|TRBV4-3
CASSQGEGGGTEAFF
TGCGCCAGCAGCCAAGGGGAAGGGGGTGGAACTGAAGCTTTCTTT
>-|TRBJ1-4|-|TRBV4-3
CASSQGSSTNEKLFF
TGCGCCAGCAGCCAAGGATCCTCAACTAATGAAAAACTGTTTTTT
>-|TRBJ1-1|few|TRBV29-1
CSAVGQWNTEVFF
TGCAGCGCTGTCGGACAGTGGAACACTGAAGTTTTCTTT
>-|TRBJ1-2|few|TRBV6-2/TRBV6-3
CASSYALERGTF
TGTGCCAGCAGTTACGCCTTGGAAAGGGGCACCTTC
>TRBD1|TRBJ1-6|-|TRBV9
CASSEGQPNSPLHF
TGTGCCAGCAGCGAGGGACAGCCTAATTCACCCCTCCACTTT
>-|TRBJ1-4|few|TRBV7-3
CASRSDTATNEKLFF
TGTGCCAGCAGATCTGACACCGCAACTAATGAAAAACTGTTTTTT
>-|TRBJ2-7|-|TRBV28
CASSLDGYTSPEQYF
TGTGCCAGCAGTTTGGATGGATACACCTCTCCTGAGCAGTACTTC
>TRBD2|TRBJ2-7|-|TRBV9
CASSVSGAVSYEQYF
TGTGCCAGCAGCGTTAGCGGGGCGGTATCCTACGAGCAGTACTTC